Below, 20 T cell receptor beta chains from the same sample are listed, as sequenced in a study of OX40 agonist ivuxolimab in advanced cancers. The table came from immunoSEQ multiplex PCR; TCRdb's copy has only in-frame clones and leaves some out. Here the sample spans about 64,000 clones, 82% being singletons. Sample: CD4+ or CD8+ T cells sorted from blood, taken in a trial of the OX40 agonist ivuxolimab. These receptors were collected from an adult with an advanced solid tumor such as melanoma, head and neck, liver or kidney cancer.

The chain employs TRBV10-3 and TRBJ2-1; 9 positions match TRBD2. Trimming removed 2 bases from V and 6 bases from J; junction bases left unmatched: 11. Per the germline V gene, CDR1 is ENHRY and CDR2 is SYGVKD. The length of the CDR3 is 17 residues. The CDR3 nucleotides read TGTGCCATCAGTGAGCCCTCCCGCGGGGGGGCTTTCAATGAGCAGTTCTTC. This codes for CAISEPSRGGAFNEQFF.

The rearrangement uses TRBV28 and TRBJ2-7, with 8 bases aligning to TRBD2. The germline gives CDR1 MDHEN, CDR2 SYDVKM. CDR3 length: 17 residues. V shed 6 bases, J shed 1 base, and the junction held 14 bases outside the gene matches. CDR3 residues: CASSRPISSGESYEQYF. The CDR3 DNA sequence: TGTGCCAGCAGCCGGCCGATTAGTAGCGGGGAGTCCTACGAGCAGTACTTC.

This chain joins TRBV30 and TRBJ2-1; the D is unclear. The germline gives CDR1 GTSNPN, CDR2 SVGIG (reference sequence). With 4 bases removed from V and 8 bases from J, the gap between germline ends came to 3 bases. The CDR3 covers 9 residues. As DNA, the CDR3 is TGTGCCTGGACCCATGAGCAGTTCTTC. It specifies CAWTHEQFF.

This sequence joins TRBV2 and TRBJ1-2; D not certain. CDR1 is SNHLY and CDR2 is FYNNEI in the germline V gene. This CDR3 is 15 amino acids long. The V gene lost 4 bases and the J gene lost 8 bases, with 20 bases spanning the gap. The CDR3: CASSVGLQSQNGYTF. CDR3 DNA: TGTGCCAGCAGTGTTGGTCTTCAAAGTCAAAACGGCTACACCTTC.

The chain links TRBV5-6 to TRBJ2-3; tentative D call: TRBD2 (5 bases). Germline CDR1 and CDR2: SGHDT and YYEEEE. CDR3 length: 14 amino acids. The V gene lost 3 bases and the J gene lost 4 bases, with 12 bases spanning the gap. The CDR3 DNA reads as TGTGCCAGCAGCTCTGTTGGAGGTTCAGATACGCAGTATTTT. It is translated as CASSSVGGSDTQYF.

The gene calls are TRBV13 and TRBJ2-7; a weak D match, TRBD1 (6 bases). Looked up from germline, CDR1 is PRHDT and CDR2 is FYEKMQ (reference sequence). There are 17 residues in the CDR3. V dropped 0 bases and J dropped 2 bases, with 17 bases sitting between them. CDR3 loop: CASSLGLGTPIPYEQYF. In DNA form, the CDR3 reads TGTGCCAGCAGCTTAGGCCTAGGGACACCAATCCCCTACGAGCAGTACTTC.

The chain is built from TRBV7-3 and TRBJ2-3, with 10 bases matching TRBD1. Germline trimming cut 5 bases from V and 4 bases from J; bases unmatched to any gene: 9. The germline V gene encodes CDR1 SGHTA and CDR2 FQGTGA. The CDR3 is 16 amino acids. This chain's CDR3 is CASSAGQGLGADTQYF. Here the CDR3 DNA reads TGTGCCAGCAGCGCGGGACAGGGGTTGGGGGCAGATACGCAGTATTTT. The entire variable domain, with the rest obtained from reference TRBV7-3 and TRBJ2-3, is as follows: GAGVSQTPSNKVTEKGKYVELRCDPISGHTALYWYRQSLGQGPEFLIYFQGTGAADDSGLPNDRFFAVRPEGSVSTLKIQRTERGDSAVYLCASSAGQGLGADTQYFGPGTRLTVL.

The rearrangement joins TRBV7-9 to TRBJ2-7; D unresolved. V dropped 1 base and J dropped 1 base, with 5 bases sitting between them. From germline, CDR1 is SEHNR and CDR2 FQNEAQ (reference sequence). The length of the CDR3 is 13 residues. The chain's CDR3 is CASSLERSYEQYF. The CDR3 DNA is TGTGCCAGCAGCTTAGAGAGGTCCTACGAGCAGTACTTC.

The J gene is TRBJ1-1, the V gene TRBV13, with D uncertain. Germline V gene lookup returns CDR1 PRHDT and CDR2 FYEKMQ (reference sequence). This CDR3 contains 17 residues. Trimming took off 5 bases at V and 1 base at J, with 20 bases between the two ends. CDR3 nucleotides: TGTGCCAGCAGCGTTAAGGGTCTCCCTGTGGGGAACACTGAAGCTTTCTTT. It specifies CASSVKGLPVGNTEAFF. The whole variable domain, filled in from reference TRBV13 and TRBJ1-1, reads AAGVIQSPRHLIKEKRETATLKCYPIPRHDTVYWYQQGPGQDPQFLISFYEKMQSDKGSIPDRFSAQQFSDYHSELNMSSLELGDSALYFCASSVKGLPVGNTEAFFGQGTRLTVV.

V and J are TRBV6-6 and TRBJ2-7, with D possibly being TRBD2 (6 bases). CDR3 length: 15 residues. Germline CDR1 MNHNY, CDR2 SVGAGI (reference sequence). Trimming stripped 2 bases from V and 2 bases from J, with 13 bases between. The CDR3: CASSYIGAGTYEQYF. The CDR3 DNA sequence: TGTGCCAGCAGTTACATCGGAGCGGGCACCTACGAGCAGTACTTC.

The chain combines TRBV10-3 with TRBJ1-5; TRBD1 is a possible D gene (5 bases). Per germline, CDR1 ENHRY and CDR2 SYGVKD. Trimming took off 8 bases at V and 0 bases at J, with 14 bases between the two ends. This CDR3 spans 15 amino acids. This chain's CDR3 is CAIAGDGGSNQPQHF. The DNA for the CDR3 is TGTGCCATCGCGGGAGATGGGGGTAGCAATCAGCCCCAGCATTTT.

The CDR3 region is CASSDSGSPNYGYTF. DNA of the CDR3: TGTGCCAGCAGTGACTCCGGCAGCCCTAACTATGGCTACACCTTC. J is TRBJ1-2 and V is TRBV6-4; D is unresolved. The V gene lost 0 bases and the J gene lost 0 bases, with 8 bases spanning the gap. Per germline, CDR1 MRHNA and CDR2 SNTAGT. This CDR3 region has 15 residues.

V is TRBV11-3 and J is TRBJ2-1; 9 bases agree with TRBD2. V gave up 0 bases and J gave up 6 bases; unmatched junction bases: 12. The CDR3 runs 18 residues. Germline CDR1 and CDR2: SGHNT and YENEEA. In DNA, the CDR3 is TGTGCCAGCAGCTTAGACCAAGGAGGTAGCGGGAGCGGCAATGAGCAGTTCTTC. It yields the protein CASSLDQGGSGSGNEQFF.

Turning to this clone: This sample also contains other DNA sequences that code for the same CDR3. This chain links TRBV6-5 with TRBJ2-1; 14 bases align to TRBD2. The CDR3 length is 15 residues. The ends lost 6 bases at V and 5 bases at J; junction bases unmatched: 3. Germline V CDR1 and CDR2: MNHEY, SVGAGI. The CDR3 sequence: CASRGGLAGDNEQFF. DNA of the CDR3: TGTGCCAGCAGGGGGGGACTAGCGGGAGACAATGAGCAGTTCTTC.

The chain joins TRBV12-5 to TRBJ1-2; 7 nucleotides line up with TRBD1. This CDR3 comprises 13 residues. Germline CDR1 and CDR2: LGHNT and FRNRAP. Germline trimming cut 4 bases from V and 3 bases from J; bases unmatched to any gene: 2. CDR3 in amino acids: CASGSDRHYGYTF. The CDR3 DNA reads TGTGCTAGTGGTTCGGACAGGCACTATGGCTACACCTTC.

On this clone: One end of the junction does not line up with germline, which may come from a read error. The V and J genes are TRBV7-2 and TRBJ2-5; 8 bases fit TRBD2. The J call may be incorrect, as the DNA end agrees better with TRBJ2-7. This CDR3 contains 17 residues. The germline gives CDR1 SGHTA, CDR2 FQGNSA. CDR3 loop: CASSLVGGGRTSHEQYF. CDR3 bases: TGTGCCAGCAGCTTAGTTGGCGGCGGGAGGACCTCCCACGAGCAGTACTTC.

This clone is deemed medium-sized. The J gene is TRBJ2-7, the V gene TRBV7-2; 14 bases match TRBD2. The CDR3 sequence is 17 residues long. The V and J ends lost 5 bases and 5 bases, in that order; junction bases with no gene match: 11. The germline CDR1 and CDR2 sequences are SGHTA and FQGNSA. CDR3 sequence reads: CASSPTLGLAGGDEQYF. The CDR3 nucleotides are TGTGCCAGCAGCCCAACCTTAGGACTAGCGGGAGGAGACGAGCAGTACTTC.

The J gene is TRBJ2-2, the V gene TRBV7-8, with TRBD2 identical over 9 bases. J gave up 6 bases and V 10 bases, and 18 bases lay outside the gene matches. The CDR3 is 17 residues long. Germline V gene lookup returns CDR1 SGHVS and CDR2 FQNEAQ. The CDR3 DNA follows: TGTGCCAATGGAGGGTCTAGCGGGGAAGTAGTAGCCGGGGAGCTGTTTTTT. Translation: CANGGSSGEVVAGELFF.

The V and J genes are TRBV30 and TRBJ2-1; a weak D match, TRBD2 (6 bases). The germline V gene has CDR1 GTSNPN and CDR2 SVGIG (reference sequence). The CDR3 covers 14 residues. The germline V and J ends were trimmed by 8 bases and 4 bases, with 18 bases remaining between them. DNA for the CDR3: TGTGCCGGAAACCGGGACTCTACATACAATGAGCAGTTCTTC. This translates into CAGNRDSTYNEQFF.

The rearrangement links TRBV2 to TRBJ2-1, with TRBD1 matching over 8 bases. Trimming at V came to 5 bases and at J to 8 bases, leaving 8 bases not matched to a gene. Germline-derived CDR1 and CDR2 are SNHLY and FYNNEI. This CDR3 is built from 14 residues. CDR3 sequence: CASSQDRDGDEQFF. The CDR3 nucleotides read TGTGCCAGCAGTCAGGACAGGGACGGAGATGAGCAGTTCTTC.